A single sample gave rise to the 8 T cell receptor beta chains below, sequenced in a study of chronic HIV infection and antiretroviral therapy. TCRdb independently ran MiXCR on the 5' RACE reads; one entry per CDR3 protein. The sample carries about 38,000 distinct CDR3 sequences, roughly 7.6% recorded once. The source material was peripheral blood. Source of these receptors: an adult who had HIV and had not received antiretroviral therapy, or was an uninfected healthy control (not recorded which).

This clonotype was seen ten or more times. The chain uses TRBV3-1 and TRBJ2-7, with D possibly called TRBD1 or TRBD2 (5 bases each). The CDR3 totals 15 residues. Germline assignment: CDR1 LGHDT and CDR2 YNNKEL (reference sequence). With 1 base removed from V and 0 bases from J, the gap between germline ends came to 10 bases. CDR3 DNA sequence: TGTGCCAGCAGCCAAGGACCGGGGCCCTCCTACGAGCAGTACTTC. Its protein product is CASSQGPGPSYEQYF.

This clonotype showed up just a few times. The gene calls are TRBV28 and TRBJ2-1; D call uncertain. The CDR3 runs to 16 residues. Trimming took off 6 bases at V and 0 bases at J, with 15 bases between the two ends. CDR1 MDHEN and CDR2 SYDVKM come from the germline V gene. In DNA form, the CDR3 reads TGTGCCAGCAGACCTACCTGGGGAAGCTCCTACAATGAGCAGTTCTTC. Amino acid sequence: CASRPTWGSSYNEQFF.

The chain employs TRBV6-2 or TRBV6-3 and TRBJ1-5; D unclear. V was shortened by 0 bases and J by 11 bases, with 20 bases between the two germline ends. The CDR3 runs to 16 residues. Germline lookup yields CDR1 MNHEY and CDR2 SVGEGT. The CDR3 protein is CASSYSFTAGIESQHF. CDR3 DNA sequence: TGTGCCAGCAGTTACTCGTTCACAGCTGGAATCGAGTCCCAGCATTTT.

This clonotype was observed a handful of times. The chain carries TRBV7-8 and TRBJ2-3; TRBD2 aligns across 9 bases. CDR1 and CDR2 from the germline V gene are SGHVS and FQNEAQ. The CDR3 extends over 18 amino acids. V shed 1 base and J 6 bases; nucleotides not matched to a gene: 14. The CDR3 region has the DNA TGTGCCAGCAGCTTAGGTCTAGCGGGAAGCGGCCTGTTGGATACGCAGTATTTT. Translation gives CASSLGLAGSGLLDTQYF.

This clonotype was observed once. V is TRBV7-2 and J is TRBJ1-2; 7 bases line up with TRBD1. This CDR3 contains 15 residues. V shed 1 base, J shed 10 bases, and the junction held 12 bases outside the gene matches. The germline V gene encodes CDR1 SGHTA and CDR2 FQGNSA. The CDR3 reads CASSLVQYGTDNYTF. CDR3 in DNA: TGTGCCAGCAGCTTAGTTCAGTATGGGACAGATAACTACACCTTC.

The chain carries TRBV29-1 and TRBJ2-7; D perhaps matches TRBD1 (6 bases). The CDR3 is 11 residues long. Trimming pared 4 bases from V and 2 bases from J, leaving 6 bases between. CDR1 SQVTM and CDR2 ANQGSEA come from the germline V gene. The CDR3 protein is CSVAGAYEQYF. In DNA form, the CDR3 reads TGCAGCGTTGCAGGGGCCTACGAGCAGTACTTC.

This clonotype was seen ten or more times. The CDR3 region has the DNA TGTGCCAGTAGAGACAGGGGGATAGGCGATGAGCAGTTCTTC. It encodes CASRDRGIGDEQFF. The chain is built from TRBV19 and TRBJ2-1, with 9 bases that match TRBD1. Trimming cost V 6 bases and J 8 bases; bases outside gene matches: 8. This CDR3 region has 14 residues. CDR1 LNHDA and CDR2 SQIVND come from the germline V gene (reference sequence).

This chain links TRBV30 with TRBJ1-4; tentative D call: TRBD1 (6 bases). This CDR3 comprises 14 residues. Trimming left V 3 bases short and J 3 bases short, with 11 bases between. Germline V CDR1 and CDR2: GTSNPN, SVGIG (reference sequence). The CDR3 bases are TGTGCCTGGAGATCGACAGGTCCTAATGAAAAACTGTTTTTT. This codes for CAWRSTGPNEKLFF.